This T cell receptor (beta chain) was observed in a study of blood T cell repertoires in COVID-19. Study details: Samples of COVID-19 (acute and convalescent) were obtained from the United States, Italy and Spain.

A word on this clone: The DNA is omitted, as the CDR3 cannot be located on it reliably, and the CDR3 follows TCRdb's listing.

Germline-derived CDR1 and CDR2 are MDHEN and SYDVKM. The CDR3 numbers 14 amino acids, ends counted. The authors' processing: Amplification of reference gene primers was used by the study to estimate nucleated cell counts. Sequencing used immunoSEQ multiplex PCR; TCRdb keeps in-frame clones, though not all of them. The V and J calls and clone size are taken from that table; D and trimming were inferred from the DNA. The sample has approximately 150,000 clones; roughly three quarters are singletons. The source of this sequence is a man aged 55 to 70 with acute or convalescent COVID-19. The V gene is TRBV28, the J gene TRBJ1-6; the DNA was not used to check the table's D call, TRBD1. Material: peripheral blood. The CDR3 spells CASSWGPGTGLAAF.